The 28 T cell receptor beta chains below come from one sample, sequenced in a study of T cell responses to AZD1222 COVID-19 vaccine. Sequencing used immunoSEQ multiplex PCR; TCRdb keeps in-frame clones, though not all of them. Among around 140,000 clones listed, 90% to 95% were seen once. Sequencing used peripheral blood, obtained on day 0 of AZD1222 vaccination. All receptors derive from an adult in good health.

The V and J genes are TRBV7-9 and TRBJ1-1; maybe TRBD1 (6 bases). V was shortened by 5 bases and J by 8 bases, with 24 bases between the two germline ends. The CDR3 runs 16 residues. Looked up from germline, CDR1 is SEHNR and CDR2 is FQNEAQ (reference sequence). CDR3 sequence (DNA): TGTGCCAGCAGCGCTCCTCTGGGGGCCGGGATTCCCGAAGCTTTCTTT. As protein: CASSAPLGAGIPEAFF.

The genes are TRBV6-2 or TRBV6-3 and TRBJ1-2, with D tentatively TRBD1 (6 bases). The CDR3 extends over 16 amino acids. The germline V and J ends were trimmed by 6 bases and 3 bases, with 20 bases remaining between them. From germline, CDR1 is MNHEY and CDR2 SVGEGT. CDR3 coding DNA: TGTGCCAGCAGCGAAAGGGGACACCCAGCTGACTATGGCTACACCTTC. It codes for CASSERGHPADYGYTF.

A single count supports this clone. The rearrangement links TRBV2 to TRBJ2-7, with 12 bases identical to TRBD2. This CDR3 spans 15 amino acids. J was trimmed by 3 bases and V by 6 bases; bases with no gene match: 6. Germline assignment: CDR1 SNHLY and CDR2 FYNNEI. The CDR3 reads CASRETGLAGYEQYF. The CDR3, as DNA: TGTGCCAGCAGGGAAACGGGACTAGCGGGCTACGAGCAGTACTTC.

J is TRBJ1-1 and V is TRBV2, with D unresolved. Germline V gives CDR1 SNHLY, CDR2 FYNNEI. Trimming left V 0 bases short and J 8 bases short, with 13 bases between. This CDR3 comprises 14 residues. The CDR3 DNA follows: TGTGCCAGCAGTGAAGCGGTCCCGGGTCCGGAAGCTTTCTTT. Its protein product is CASSEAVPGPEAFF.

This chain uses TRBV4-3 with TRBJ1-2; no clear D. This CDR3 spans 13 amino acids. The germline V and J ends were trimmed by 3 bases and 7 bases, with 12 bases remaining between them. Per the germline V gene, CDR1 is LGHNA and CDR2 is YSLEER. This chain's CDR3 is CASSHQRRSGYTF. Here the CDR3 DNA reads TGCGCCAGCAGCCATCAACGACGCTCTGGCTACACCTTC.

This chain uses TRBV25-1 with TRBJ1-4, with D hard to call. CDR3 length: 15 amino acids. V was cut by 2 bases and J by 0 bases, with 7 bases left in between. Germline CDR1 is MGHDK and CDR2 is SYGVNS. The CDR3: CASSEGTTTNEKLFF. In nucleotides, the CDR3 is TGTGCCAGCAGTGAAGGAACCACAACTAATGAAAAACTGTTTTTT.

The rearrangement joins TRBV19 to TRBJ1-2; TRBD1 is a possible D gene (6 bases). Looked up from germline, CDR1 is LNHDA and CDR2 is SQIVND (reference sequence). Between the trimmed V and J ends, which lost 5 bases and 4 bases, there was a span of 14 bases. The CDR3 covers 14 residues. The CDR3 sequence: CASSVRDTTYGYTF. The CDR3 nucleotides read TGTGCCAGTAGTGTCCGGGACACCACCTATGGCTACACCTTC.

The rearrangement links TRBV27 to TRBJ2-7; possible D gene TRBD2, 5 bases. This CDR3 spans 15 amino acids. The germline V gene encodes CDR1 MNHEY and CDR2 SMNVEV (reference sequence). Trimming took 3 bases from V and 3 from J, leaving 15 bases between them. The CDR3 nucleotides read TGTGCCAGCAGTTTTAGGACGGGCCGGGACTACGAGCAGTACTTC. Encoded protein: CASSFRTGRDYEQYF.

This rearrangement joins TRBV10-3 to TRBJ2-7, with D uncertain. The V gene lost 5 bases and the J gene lost 2 bases, with 4 bases spanning the gap. The CDR3 loop spans 11 amino acids. CDR1 and CDR2 from the germline V gene are ENHRY and SYGVKD. The CDR3 here is CAISRAYEQYF. In DNA, the CDR3 is TGTGCCATCAGTCGGGCCTACGAGCAGTACTTC.

The V gene is TRBV5-6, the J gene TRBJ2-5; D is tentatively TRBD1 or TRBD2 (5 bases each). Trimming stripped 4 bases from V and 0 bases from J, with 13 bases between. Germline assignment: CDR1 SGHDT and CDR2 YYEEEE. The CDR3 contains 15 residues. As DNA, the CDR3 is TGTGCCAGCAGCCGGGGTGGCAGGGACCAAGAGACCCAGTACTTC. It encodes CASSRGGRDQETQYF.

The chain joins TRBV19 to TRBJ1-4; D is perhaps TRBD1 (5 bases). V lost 3 bases and J 10 bases, leaving 15 bases between the germline ends. Germline assignment: CDR1 LNHDA and CDR2 SQIVND (reference sequence). There are 14 residues in the CDR3. Here the CDR3 DNA reads TGTGCCAGTAGTATCGGGGGACGCGTTGGAAAACTGTTTTTT. It yields the protein CASSIGGRVGKLFF.

The rearrangement links TRBV6-2 or TRBV6-3 to TRBJ1-1, with 8 bases matching TRBD1. The V segment lost 2 bases and the J segment 0 bases; nucleotides outside the gene matches: 2. Germline-derived CDR1 and CDR2 are MNHEY and SVGEGT. This CDR3 region has 15 residues. DNA for the CDR3: TGTGCCAGCAGTTACGCCAGGGGGCTGAACACTGAAGCTTTCTTT. Translated, it gives CASSYARGLNTEAFF.

This chain joins TRBV19 and TRBJ2-1; either TRBD1 or TRBD2 may fit D (6 bases each). Trimming cost V 7 bases and J 9 bases, with 13 bases left between them. The CDR3 totals 12 residues. CDR1 is LNHDA, CDR2 SQIVND, per germline (reference sequence). The CDR3 bases are TGTGCCAGTATCCCCAGGGGAGGTGAGCAGTTCTTC. Its protein product is CASIPRGGEQFF.

The chain recombines TRBV27 with TRBJ2-1; D uncertain. Germline V lookup: CDR1 MNHEY, CDR2 SMNVEV (reference sequence). The CDR3 contains 13 residues. The V end lost 2 bases, the J end lost 7 bases, and 9 bases lay between the germline ends. The CDR3 nucleotides are TGTGCCAGCAGTTTACCGACTGGGAATGAGCAGTTCTTC. Protein: CASSLPTGNEQFF.

In this sample, this clone turned up once. The rearrangement links TRBV7-2 to TRBJ2-3; no clear D gene. V shed 5 bases and J shed 0 bases, with 9 bases lying between them. The CDR3 consists of 14 residues. Germline assignment: CDR1 SGHTA and CDR2 FQGNSA. The CDR3 DNA sequence: TGTGCCAGCAGCCCCAGCGCTAGCACAGATACGCAGTATTTT. Translation gives CASSPSASTDTQYF.

The chain couples TRBV19 to TRBJ1-2; D is unclear. Germline CDR1 and CDR2: LNHDA and SQIVND (reference sequence). The CDR3 runs to 15 residues. V lost 0 bases to trimming and J lost 4 bases, with 12 bases between them. The CDR3 loop is CASSIEGQTLYGYTF. The CDR3, as DNA: TGTGCCAGTAGTATAGAGGGCCAGACACTCTATGGCTACACCTTC.

J is TRBJ2-7 and V is TRBV29-1; D is perhaps TRBD2 (6 bases). The germline V gene encodes CDR1 SQVTM and CDR2 ANQGSEA. Trimming took 4 bases from V and 7 from J, leaving 17 bases between them. The CDR3 totals 13 residues. The CDR3 DNA is TGCAGCGTTGGGTATCGGGAGCATCAGGAGCAGTACTTC. Translating gives CSVGYREHQEQYF.

The count of this clone is one. The rearrangement joins TRBV11-2 to TRBJ2-7; no reliable D call. Germline assignment: CDR1 SGHAT and CDR2 FQNNGV. CDR3 length: 15 amino acids. Deletions cut 0 bases from V and 0 bases from J, with 9 bases between. The CDR3 protein is CASSLDIPLSYEQYF. In DNA form, the CDR3 reads TGTGCCAGCAGCTTAGATATACCTCTCTCCTACGAGCAGTACTTC.

The chain couples TRBV21-1 to TRBJ2-7; the table's TRBD1 call for D was not verified on the DNA. TRBV21-1 is assigned pseudogene status. The CDR3 spans 17 residues. CDR3 coding DNA: TGTGCCAGCAGCCCAGGGGGCCCGGACAGGGTAGCCTACGAGCAGTACTTC. This sequence encodes CASSPGGPDRVAYEQYF.

This sequence joins TRBV30 and TRBJ1-5, with 8 positions matching TRBD1. Germline V gene data show CDR1 as GTSNPN and CDR2 as SVGIG (reference sequence). Losses at the gene ends were 0 bases for V and 6 bases for J; bases not matched to a gene: 10. This CDR3 is built from 16 residues. This chain's CDR3 is CAWSVLGGQGIQPQHF. In DNA form, the CDR3 reads TGTGCCTGGAGTGTCTTAGGCGGACAGGGCATTCAGCCCCAGCATTTT.

CDR3 in amino acids: CASSLLDRINQPQHF. CDR3 coding DNA: TGTGCCAGCAGCTTGTTGGATAGGATTAATCAGCCCCAGCATTTT. The rearrangement uses TRBV5-8 and TRBJ1-5; D not resolved. The CDR3 runs 15 residues. CDR1 is SGHTS, CDR2 YDEGEE, per germline. The V gene lost 1 base and the J gene lost 4 bases, with 12 bases spanning the gap.

CDR3 sequence (DNA): TGCGCCAGCAGCTTGGAGTCGAGAAGCAATGAGCAGTTCTTC. Residues: CASSLESRSNEQFF. This chain links TRBV5-1 with TRBJ2-1, with no clear D. The germline gives CDR1 SGHRS, CDR2 YFSETQ. The CDR3 is made up of 14 amino acids. V dropped 0 bases and J dropped 6 bases, with 10 bases sitting between them.

The V and J genes are TRBV7-3 and TRBJ1-5; D uncertain. The CDR3 covers 13 residues. CDR1 and CDR2 from the germline V gene are SGHTA and FQGTGA. V was trimmed by 5 bases and J by 1 base, leaving 6 bases between them. CDR3 in amino acids: CASSVDSNQPQHF. The DNA of the CDR3 is TGTGCCAGCAGCGTCGACAGCAATCAGCCCCAGCATTTT.

Turning to this clone: One junction end does not reproduce the germline sequence, and a read error may be involved. The chain combines TRBV7-7 with TRBJ2-7; 8 nucleotides align to TRBD2. Germline CDR1 reads SSHAT; CDR2 reads FNYEAQ (reference sequence). This CDR3 has 15 amino acids. The CDR3: CASSLGVSGVYEQYF. The CDR3 coding sequence is TGTGCTAGCAGCTTAGGGGTTAGCGGGGTCTACGAGCAGTACTTC.

The chain employs TRBV25-1 and TRBJ1-6; perhaps TRBD1 as D (5 bases). V lost 2 bases to trimming and J lost 8 bases, with 10 bases between them. This CDR3 is 14 amino acids long. CDR1 and CDR2 from the germline V gene are MGHDK and SYGVNS. Written as DNA, the CDR3 is TGTGCCAGCAGTGAACCCAGGGTCCATTCACCCCTCCACTTT. Encoded protein: CASSEPRVHSPLHF.

This chain joins TRBV7-3 and TRBJ1-1, with D tentatively TRBD1 (5 bases). Looked up from germline, CDR1 is SGHTA and CDR2 is FQGTGA. Trimming left V 2 bases short and J 2 bases short, with 12 bases between. The CDR3 has 15 amino acids. The CDR3 sequence: CASSLSGTRNTEAFF. The CDR3 nucleotides are TGTGCCAGCAGCTTATCAGGGACTCGAAACACTGAAGCTTTCTTT.

This clone has only a few counts. V is TRBV11-3 and J is TRBJ2-1; the match to TRBD2 covers 10 bases. There are 17 residues in the CDR3. Germline CDR1 SGHNT, CDR2 YENEEA. Trimming at V came to 6 bases and at J to 8 bases, leaving 16 bases not matched to a gene. This chain's CDR3 is CASSPGRLAGVIHEQFF. CDR3 sequence (DNA): TGTGCCAGCAGTCCCGGGAGGCTAGCGGGAGTAATTCATGAGCAGTTCTTC.

This clone has a single count. This chain uses TRBV15 with TRBJ1-2, with unresolved D. Trimming took off 0 bases at V and 10 bases at J, with 9 bases between the two ends. This CDR3 has 12 residues. CDR1 is LNHNV, CDR2 YYDKDF, per germline (reference sequence). CDR3 sequence: CATSRDLGVYTF. The CDR3 nucleotides read TGTGCCACCAGCAGAGATCTAGGAGTCTACACCTTC.